This T cell receptor (beta chain) derives from a study of T cell responses to AZD1222 COVID-19 vaccine. Data came from immunoSEQ multiplex PCR; TCRdb stores just in-frame clones and leaves some out. The table shows 100,000 to 150,000 clones, with 88% occurring only once. This CDR3 spans 14 amino acids. The trim removed 3 bases at V and 2 bases at J, leaving 4 bases unmatched. In germline, CDR1 is MDHEN, CDR2 SYDVKM. The specimen comprised peripheral blood, sampled on day 0 of AZD1222 vaccination. The TCR originated in an adult in good health. The rearrangement joins TRBV28 to TRBJ2-7, with 7 bases identical to TRBD2. The chain's CDR3 is CASSFGGSTYEQYF. In DNA, the CDR3 is TGTGCCAGCAGTTTCGGGGGGTCTACCTACGAGCAGTACTTC.